This TCR beta chain was sequenced in a study of molecular identifiers for immune sequencing clone quantification. Study overall: In replicates, the authors split RNA from around 20,000 or 100,000 naive CD8 cells five ways and sequenced four.

This clonotype has more than one count but fewer than ten. Its specificity is not known. TCRdb used MiXCR to reprocess the PCR reads, holding one entry per CDR3 protein. The sample has around 480,000 distinct CDR3 sequences, under 30% seen once. Germline V gene lookup returns CDR1 MNHEY and CDR2 SMNVEV (reference sequence). The CDR3 covers 13 residues. The trim removed 8 bases at V and 11 bases at J, leaving 14 bases unmatched. The study, taken as a whole, reports: Detection of one spiked Jurkat cell's TCR RNA reportedly worked in about a million naive cells. Highly expanded clone sizes could end up underestimated if a barcode were shared by identical TCR molecules.

This receptor was obtained from a human donor in good health. Some libraries in this study had Jurkat cell RNA spiked in. The rearrangement joins TRBV27 to TRBJ1-1, with 7 bases aligning to TRBD1. Sequenced sample: naive CD8+ T cells from blood, with Jurkat cell RNA spiked in. Stated subset: FACS-sorted CD8+CD4-CCR7+CD45RA+ naive T cells. CDR3 coding DNA: TGTGCCAGCGGTTGGAGAGGGGGCGCGGAGGCTTTCTTT. Its protein product is CASGWRGGAEAFF.